One and the same sample provided the 14 T cell receptor beta chains below, sequenced in a study of blood T cells in healthy people across ages. A second PCR of roughly 7 to 11 cycles used a sample-barcoded 5' primer and a J-beta primer mix. TCRdb called the 5' RACE reads again in MiXCR, with one record for every CDR3 protein. In the table there are about 1.5 million distinct CDR3 sequences, approximately 43% of which are singletons. Specimen: blood. Receptors originate from a woman under 30 in good health.

This clonotype was seen only a few times. This rearrangement joins TRBV7-2 to TRBJ1-5, with D hard to call. The germline V gene encodes CDR1 SGHTA and CDR2 FQGNSA. This CDR3 spans 17 amino acids. Trimming pared 3 bases from V and 2 bases from J, leaving 17 bases between. The CDR3 sequence is CASSFLSGSGGNQPQHF. CDR3 coding DNA: TGTGCCAGCAGCTTCCTATCCGGGTCGGGCGGCAATCAGCCCCAGCATTTT.

This clonotype appeared a few times. The gene calls are TRBV24-1 and TRBJ2-5; 12 nucleotides match TRBD2. CDR1 is KGHDR and CDR2 is SFDVKD in the germline V gene. J lost 5 bases, V lost 4 bases, and 7 bases had no gene match. CDR3 length: 16 amino acids. CDR3 in DNA: TGTGCCACCAGTGACCTTGGACTAGCGGGATCCGAGACCCAGTACTTC. Residues: CATSDLGLAGSETQYF.

This clonotype was seen ten or more times. The chain has TRBV4-1 and TRBJ1-2; D is unclear. CDR3 size: 14 residues. V lost 0 bases and J lost 1, with 6 bases in between. CDR1 MGHRA and CDR2 YSYEKL come from the germline V gene. The CDR3 coding sequence is TGCGCCAGCAGCCAAGATGGCAGTAACTATGGCTACACCTTC. Translation gives CASSQDGSNYGYTF.

Only a few counts were recorded for this clonotype. The chain is built from TRBV24-1 and TRBJ2-3, with D perhaps matching TRBD1 (5 bases). From germline, CDR1 is KGHDR and CDR2 SFDVKD. V was trimmed by 6 bases and J by 7 bases, leaving 16 bases between them. The CDR3 loop spans 14 amino acids. This chain's CDR3 is CATSMPPPDNTQYF. The DNA of the CDR3 is TGTGCCACCAGTATGCCCCCCCCGGACAATACGCAGTATTTT.

This chain joins TRBV29-1 and TRBJ2-1, with D maybe TRBD1 (5 bases). V lost 0 bases, J lost 3 bases, and 15 bases lay in between. The germline CDR1 and CDR2 sequences are SQVTM and ANQGSEA. The CDR3 covers 16 residues. The CDR3 protein is CSVEDHGAGVYNEQFF. In DNA, the CDR3 is TGCAGCGTTGAAGATCATGGGGCAGGCGTCTACAATGAGCAGTTCTTC.

J is TRBJ2-7 and V is TRBV5-1; 7 bases fit TRBD2. CDR1 and CDR2 from the germline V gene are SGHRS and YFSETQ. The ends lost 0 bases at V and 4 bases at J; junction bases unmatched: 4. The CDR3 is made up of 14 amino acids. This CDR3 reads CASSLELARYEQYF. For the CDR3, the DNA is TGCGCCAGCAGCTTGGAACTAGCGAGGTACGAGCAGTACTTC.

This sequence joins TRBV12-3 or TRBV12-4 and TRBJ2-3; D is possibly TRBD2 (5 bases). V was pared by 4 bases and J by 4 bases, with 15 bases between. The CDR3 runs to 15 residues. The CDR3 is CASSSMGAIADTQYF. For the CDR3, the DNA is TGTGCCAGCAGTTCGATGGGAGCAATCGCAGATACGCAGTATTTT.

The chain links TRBV7-9 to TRBJ1-6; D is unclear. This CDR3 region has 13 residues. Trimming removed 5 bases at V and 9 bases at J, with 11 bases between. Germline lookup yields CDR1 SEHNR and CDR2 FQNEAQ (reference sequence). CDR3 coding DNA: TGTGCCAGCAGCCTAATAGGCGGTTCACCCCTCCACTTT. Amino acid sequence: CASSLIGGSPLHF.

The rearrangement uses TRBV12-3 or TRBV12-4 and TRBJ2-5; possible D gene TRBD2, 6 bases. This CDR3 region has 15 residues. V shed 3 bases and J shed 1 base, with 12 bases lying between them. This chain's CDR3 is CASSFGGTVQETQYF. In DNA, the CDR3 is TGTGCCAGCAGTTTCGGAGGGACGGTCCAAGAGACCCAGTACTTC.

A single count supports this clonotype. One junction end does not reproduce the germline sequence, and a read error may be involved. The V gene is TRBV4-1, the J gene TRBJ1-2; tentatively, D is TRBD1 (5 bases). Germline V lookup: CDR1 MGHRA, CDR2 YSYEKL. The CDR3 runs to 15 residues. CDR3 loop: CASGQDGGGVSGYTF. The CDR3 DNA follows: TGCGCCAGCGGCCAAGATGGCGGGGGAGTATCGGGCTACACCTTC.

This clonotype was counted between two and nine times. The J gene is TRBJ2-7, the V gene TRBV7-9; TRBD2 matches 14 bases. Germline CDR1 and CDR2: SEHNR and FQNEAQ (reference sequence). With V trimmed by 3 bases and J by 0 bases, 4 bases remained unmatched. CDR3 length: 17 residues. The CDR3 DNA sequence: TGTGCCAGCAGCTTTCGACTAGCGGGAGGGCCCTCCTACGAGCAGTACTTC. It translates to CASSFRLAGGPSYEQYF.

In this sample, this clonotype turned up a few times. CDR3 amino acids: CASSQDGQGTEAFF. The CDR3 nucleotides read TGTGCCAGCTCCCAGGACGGCCAGGGAACTGAAGCTTTCTTT. This chain links TRBV18 with TRBJ1-1; D perhaps matches TRBD1 (5 bases). The V and J ends lost 6 bases and 5 bases respectively, with 16 bases between them. This CDR3 region has 14 residues. The germline gives CDR1 KGHSH, CDR2 LQKENI.

The chain combines TRBV21-1 with TRBJ2-7. TRBV21-1 is described as a pseudogene. CDR3 length: 12 amino acids. CDR3 amino acids: CDAETSSYEQYF. CDR3 nucleotide sequence: TGTGACGCCGAGACGAGCTCCTACGAGCAGTACTTC.

Comments on this clonotype: This may be a read error, as it is one base from a much larger clone. The chain couples TRBV9 to TRBJ2-3; maybe TRBD2 (7 bases). Looked up from germline, CDR1 is SGDLS and CDR2 is YYNGEE. The V end was cut by 3 bases, the J end by 2 bases, with 13 bases between. The CDR3 runs to 15 residues. DNA for the CDR3: TGTGCCAGCAGCGCCTGGGGGGGCAACACAGATACGCAGTATTTT. The encoded protein is CASSAWGGNTDTQYF.